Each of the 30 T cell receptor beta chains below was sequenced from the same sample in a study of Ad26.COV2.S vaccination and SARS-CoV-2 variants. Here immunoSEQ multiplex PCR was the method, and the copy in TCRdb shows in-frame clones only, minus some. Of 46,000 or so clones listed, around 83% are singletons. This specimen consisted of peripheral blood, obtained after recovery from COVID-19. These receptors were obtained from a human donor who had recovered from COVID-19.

CDR3 nucleotides: TGTGCCAGTAGTCCCCCGAGGAGTGGCTACACCTTC. Its protein is CASSPPRSGYTF. The genes are TRBV19 and TRBJ1-2; D gene unclear. CDR3 size: 12 residues. Germline V gives CDR1 LNHDA, CDR2 SQIVND (reference sequence). V lost 5 bases and J lost 7, with 11 bases in between.

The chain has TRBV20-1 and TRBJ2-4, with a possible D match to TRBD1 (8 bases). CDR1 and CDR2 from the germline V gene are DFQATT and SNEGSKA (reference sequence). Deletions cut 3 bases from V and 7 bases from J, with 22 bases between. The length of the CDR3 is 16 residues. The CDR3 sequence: CSASRDRQGRANIQYF. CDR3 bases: TGCAGTGCTAGTAGGGACCGACAGGGGAGGGCGAACATTCAGTACTTC.

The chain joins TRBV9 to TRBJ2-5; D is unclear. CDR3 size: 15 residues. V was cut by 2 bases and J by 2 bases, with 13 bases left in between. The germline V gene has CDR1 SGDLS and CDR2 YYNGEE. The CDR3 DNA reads TGTGCCAGCAGCGTCAGCCCAGGAGTTCAAGAGACCCAGTACTTC. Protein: CASSVSPGVQETQYF. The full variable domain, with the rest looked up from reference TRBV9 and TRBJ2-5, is DSGVTQTPKHLITATGQRVTLRCSPRSGDLSVYWYQQSLDQGLQFLIQYYNGEERAKGNILERFSAQQFPDLHSELNLSSLELGDSALYFCASSVSPGVQETQYFGPGTRLLVL.

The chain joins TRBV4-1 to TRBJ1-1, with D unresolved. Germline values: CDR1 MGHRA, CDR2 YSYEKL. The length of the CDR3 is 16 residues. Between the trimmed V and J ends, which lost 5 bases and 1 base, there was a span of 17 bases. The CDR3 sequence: CASSISPFQENTEAFF. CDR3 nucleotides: TGCGCCAGCAGCATAAGCCCTTTTCAGGAGAACACTGAAGCTTTCTTT.

CDR3 loop: CATRAGDRETDTQYF. The CDR3 region has the DNA TGTGCCACCAGAGCGGGGGACAGGGAGACAGATACGCAGTATTTT. V usage is TRBV24-1 and J usage is TRBJ2-3, with D possibly matching TRBD1 (9 bases). Per the germline V gene, CDR1 is KGHDR and CDR2 is SFDVKD. With 7 bases removed from V and 3 bases from J, the gap between germline ends came to 16 bases. This CDR3 has 15 residues.

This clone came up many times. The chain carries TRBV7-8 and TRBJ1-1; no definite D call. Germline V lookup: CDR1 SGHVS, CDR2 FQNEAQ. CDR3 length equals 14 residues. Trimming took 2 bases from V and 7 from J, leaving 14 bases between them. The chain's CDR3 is CASSLSHTPNEAFF. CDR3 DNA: TGTGCCAGCAGCTTATCTCATACCCCGAATGAAGCTTTCTTT. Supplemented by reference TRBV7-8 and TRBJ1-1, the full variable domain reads GAGVSQSPRYKVAKRGQDVALRCDPISGHVSLFWYQQALGQGPEFLTYFQNEAQLDKSGLPSDRFFAERPEGSVSTLKIQRTQQEDSAVYLCASSLSHTPNEAFFGQGTRLTVV.

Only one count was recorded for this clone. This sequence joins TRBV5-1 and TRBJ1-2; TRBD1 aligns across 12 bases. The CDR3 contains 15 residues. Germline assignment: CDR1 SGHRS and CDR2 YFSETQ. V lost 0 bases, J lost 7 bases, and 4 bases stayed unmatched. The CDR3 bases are TGCGCCAGCAGCTTGGGGGGACAGGGGGCACCTGGCTACACCTTC. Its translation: CASSLGGQGAPGYTF.

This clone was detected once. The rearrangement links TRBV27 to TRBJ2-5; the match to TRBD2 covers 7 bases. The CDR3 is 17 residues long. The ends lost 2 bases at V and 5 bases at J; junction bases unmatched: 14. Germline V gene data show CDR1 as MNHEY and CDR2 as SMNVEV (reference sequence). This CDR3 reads CASSLGVASGKRETQYF. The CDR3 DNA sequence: TGTGCCAGCAGTTTAGGGGTGGCTAGCGGTAAGAGGGAGACCCAGTACTTC.

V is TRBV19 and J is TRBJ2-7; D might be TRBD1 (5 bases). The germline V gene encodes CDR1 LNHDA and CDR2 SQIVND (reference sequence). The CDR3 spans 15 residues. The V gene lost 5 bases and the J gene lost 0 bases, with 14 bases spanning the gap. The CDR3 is CASSFAQGFSYEQYF. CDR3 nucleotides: TGTGCCAGTAGTTTCGCTCAGGGATTCTCCTACGAGCAGTACTTC.

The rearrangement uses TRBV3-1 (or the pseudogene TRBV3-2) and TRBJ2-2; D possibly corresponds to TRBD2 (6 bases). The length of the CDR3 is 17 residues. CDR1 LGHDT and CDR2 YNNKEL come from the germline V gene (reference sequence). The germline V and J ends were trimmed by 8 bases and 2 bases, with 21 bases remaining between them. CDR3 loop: CASSRRGNVFNTGELFF. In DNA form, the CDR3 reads TGTGCCAGCTCACGGAGGGGTAATGTTTTTAACACCGGGGAGCTGTTTTTT.

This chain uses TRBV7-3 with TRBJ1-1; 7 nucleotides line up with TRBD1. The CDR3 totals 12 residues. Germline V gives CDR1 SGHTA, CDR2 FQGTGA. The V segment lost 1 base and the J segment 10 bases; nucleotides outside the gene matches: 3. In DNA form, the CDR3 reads TGTGCCAGCAGCTTAAGAGGGGGCGCAGCTTTCTTT. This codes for CASSLRGGAAFF.

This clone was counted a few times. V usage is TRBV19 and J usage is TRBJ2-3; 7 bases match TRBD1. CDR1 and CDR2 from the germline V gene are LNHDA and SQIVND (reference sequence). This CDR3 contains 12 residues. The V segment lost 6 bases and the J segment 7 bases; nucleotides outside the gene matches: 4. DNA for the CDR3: TGTGCCAGTAGCATGACAGGGCATACGCAGTATTTT. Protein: CASSMTGHTQYF.

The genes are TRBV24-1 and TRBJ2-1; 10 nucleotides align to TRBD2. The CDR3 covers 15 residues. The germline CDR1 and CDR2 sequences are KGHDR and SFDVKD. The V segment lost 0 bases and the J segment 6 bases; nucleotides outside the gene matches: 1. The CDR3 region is CATSDLGLAANEQFF. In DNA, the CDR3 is TGTGCCACCAGTGATTTGGGACTAGCGGCCAATGAGCAGTTCTTC.

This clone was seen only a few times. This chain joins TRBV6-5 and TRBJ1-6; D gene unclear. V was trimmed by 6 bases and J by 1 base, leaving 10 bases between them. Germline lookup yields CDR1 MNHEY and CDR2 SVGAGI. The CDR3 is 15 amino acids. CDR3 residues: CASRGVSSYNSPLHF. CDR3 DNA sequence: TGTGCCAGCAGAGGAGTCTCATCCTATAATTCACCCCTCCACTTT.

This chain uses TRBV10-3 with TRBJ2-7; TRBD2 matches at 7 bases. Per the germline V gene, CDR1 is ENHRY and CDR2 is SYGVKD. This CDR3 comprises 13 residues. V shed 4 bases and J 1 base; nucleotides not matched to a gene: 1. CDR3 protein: CAISGGGSYEQYV. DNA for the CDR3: TGTGCCATCAGTGGGGGGGGATCCTACGAGCAGTACGTC.

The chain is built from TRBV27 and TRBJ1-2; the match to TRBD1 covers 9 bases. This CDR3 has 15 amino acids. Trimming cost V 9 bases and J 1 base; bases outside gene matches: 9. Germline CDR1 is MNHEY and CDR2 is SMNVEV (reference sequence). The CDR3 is CASASQGAGNYGYTF. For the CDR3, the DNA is TGTGCCAGTGCCTCACAGGGGGCGGGTAACTATGGCTACACCTTC.

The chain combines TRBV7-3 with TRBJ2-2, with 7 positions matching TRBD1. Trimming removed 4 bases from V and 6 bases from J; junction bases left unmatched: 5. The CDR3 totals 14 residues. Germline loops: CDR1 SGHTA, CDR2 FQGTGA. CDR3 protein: CASSSGQAAGELFF. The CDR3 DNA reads TGTGCCAGCAGCTCTGGACAGGCCGCCGGGGAGCTGTTTTTT.

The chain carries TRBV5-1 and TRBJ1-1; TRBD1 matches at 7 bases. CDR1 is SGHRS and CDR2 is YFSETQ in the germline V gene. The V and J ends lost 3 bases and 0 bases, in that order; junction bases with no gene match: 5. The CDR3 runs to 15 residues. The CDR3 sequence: CASSSTGALNTEAFF. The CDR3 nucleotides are TGCGCCAGCAGCTCAACAGGGGCTTTGAACACTGAAGCTTTCTTT.

The DNA for the CDR3 is TGCAGCGCTATACTCGGACGGAGCTCTAATGAGCAGTTCTTC. This encodes CSAILGRSSNEQFF. This chain connects TRBV29-1 to TRBJ2-1; D call uncertain. V lost 7 bases and J lost 7, with 20 bases in between. The V gene's germline CDR1 is SQVTM and CDR2 ANQGSEA. The CDR3 loop spans 14 amino acids.

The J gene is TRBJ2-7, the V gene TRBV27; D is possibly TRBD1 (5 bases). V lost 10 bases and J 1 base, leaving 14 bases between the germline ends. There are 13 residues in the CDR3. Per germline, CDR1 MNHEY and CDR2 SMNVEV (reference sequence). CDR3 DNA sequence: TGTGCCACGTCATCGGACATATCCTACGAGCAGTACTTC. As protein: CATSSDISYEQYF.

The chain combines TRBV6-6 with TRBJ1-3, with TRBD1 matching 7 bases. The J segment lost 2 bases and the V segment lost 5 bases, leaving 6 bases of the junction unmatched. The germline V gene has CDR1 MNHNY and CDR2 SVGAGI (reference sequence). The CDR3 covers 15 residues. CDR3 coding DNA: TGTGCCAGCAGTCACAGGGGTGACCCTGGAAACACCATATATTTT. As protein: CASSHRGDPGNTIYF.

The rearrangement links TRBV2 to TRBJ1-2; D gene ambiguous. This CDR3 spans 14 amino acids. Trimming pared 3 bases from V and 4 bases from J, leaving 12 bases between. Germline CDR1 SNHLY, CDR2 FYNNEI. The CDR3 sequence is CASSDNRRLYGYTF. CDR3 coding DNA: TGTGCCAGCAGTGATAATCGGAGGCTCTATGGCTACACCTTC.

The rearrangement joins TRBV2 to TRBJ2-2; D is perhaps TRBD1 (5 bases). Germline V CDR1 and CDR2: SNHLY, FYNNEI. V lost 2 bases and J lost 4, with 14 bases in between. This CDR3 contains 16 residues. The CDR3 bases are TGTGCCAGCAGTGAATACAGGTCTACTTCCACCGGGGAGCTGTTTTTT. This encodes CASSEYRSTSTGELFF.

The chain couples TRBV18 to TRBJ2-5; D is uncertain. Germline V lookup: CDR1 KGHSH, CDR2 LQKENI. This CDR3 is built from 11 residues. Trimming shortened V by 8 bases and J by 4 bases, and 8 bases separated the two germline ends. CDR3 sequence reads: CASQSSETQYF. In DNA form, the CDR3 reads TGTGCCAGCCAGAGCTCAGAGACCCAGTACTTC.

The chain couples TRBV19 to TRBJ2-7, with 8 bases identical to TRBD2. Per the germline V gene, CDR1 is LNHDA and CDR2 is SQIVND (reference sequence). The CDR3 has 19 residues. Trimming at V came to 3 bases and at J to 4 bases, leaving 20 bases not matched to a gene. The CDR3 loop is CASSIRRKIAGRETYEQYF. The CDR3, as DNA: TGTGCCAGTAGTATTAGACGGAAGATTGCCGGGAGGGAGACTTACGAGCAGTACTTC.

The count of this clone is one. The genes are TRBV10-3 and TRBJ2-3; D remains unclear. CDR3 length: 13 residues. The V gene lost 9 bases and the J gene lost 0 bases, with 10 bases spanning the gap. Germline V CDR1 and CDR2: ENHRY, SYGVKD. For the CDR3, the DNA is TGTGCCATGGCGAAGGGCAGCACAGATACGCAGTATTTT. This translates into CAMAKGSTDTQYF.

CDR3 region: CASSYSGGANTEAFF. CDR3 nucleotides: TGTGCCAGCAGTTACTCCGGGGGCGCGAACACTGAAGCTTTCTTT. The chain is built from TRBV6-5 and TRBJ1-1; perhaps TRBD1 as D (6 bases). V was clipped by 0 bases and J by 1 base, with 9 bases between them. The CDR3 is 15 amino acids. In germline, CDR1 is MNHEY, CDR2 SVGAGI.

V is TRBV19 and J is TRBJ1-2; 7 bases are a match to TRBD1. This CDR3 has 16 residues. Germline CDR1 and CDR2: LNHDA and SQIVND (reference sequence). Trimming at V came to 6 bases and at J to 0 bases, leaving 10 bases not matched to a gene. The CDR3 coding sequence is TGTGCCAGTAGCACGGGTTCAGGGACAGCTAACTATGGCTACACCTTC. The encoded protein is CASSTGSGTANYGYTF.

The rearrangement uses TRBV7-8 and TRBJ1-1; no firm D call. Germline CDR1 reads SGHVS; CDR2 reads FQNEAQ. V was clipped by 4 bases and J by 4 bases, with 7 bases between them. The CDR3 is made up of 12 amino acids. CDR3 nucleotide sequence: TGTGCCAGCAGCTATGGTAGCACTGAAGCTTTCTTT. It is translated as CASSYGSTEAFF.

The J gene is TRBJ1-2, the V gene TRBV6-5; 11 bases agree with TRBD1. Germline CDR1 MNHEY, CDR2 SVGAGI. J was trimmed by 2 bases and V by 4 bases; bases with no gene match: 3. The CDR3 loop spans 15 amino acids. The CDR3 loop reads CASSWGQGGNYGYTF. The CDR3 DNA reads TGTGCCAGCAGTTGGGGACAGGGGGGGAACTATGGCTACACCTTC.